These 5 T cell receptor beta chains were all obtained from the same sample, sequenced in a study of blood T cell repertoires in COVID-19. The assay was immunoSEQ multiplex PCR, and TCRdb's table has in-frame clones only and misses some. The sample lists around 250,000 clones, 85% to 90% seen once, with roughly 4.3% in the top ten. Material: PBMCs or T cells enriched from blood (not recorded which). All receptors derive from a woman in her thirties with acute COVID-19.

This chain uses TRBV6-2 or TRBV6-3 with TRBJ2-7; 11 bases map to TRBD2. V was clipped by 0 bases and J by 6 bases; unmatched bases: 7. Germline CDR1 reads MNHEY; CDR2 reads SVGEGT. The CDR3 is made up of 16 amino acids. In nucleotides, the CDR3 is TGTGCCAGCAGTTACTCGATAATAGCGGGAGGGCTCGAGCAGTACTTC. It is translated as CASSYSIIAGGLEQYF.

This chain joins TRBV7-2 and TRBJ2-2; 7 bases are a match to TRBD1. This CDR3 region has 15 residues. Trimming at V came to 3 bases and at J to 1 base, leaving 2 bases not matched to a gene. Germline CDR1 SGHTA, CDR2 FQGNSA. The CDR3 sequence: CASSFQGENTGELFF. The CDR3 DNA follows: TGTGCCAGCAGCTTCCAGGGGGAGAACACCGGGGAGCTGTTTTTT.

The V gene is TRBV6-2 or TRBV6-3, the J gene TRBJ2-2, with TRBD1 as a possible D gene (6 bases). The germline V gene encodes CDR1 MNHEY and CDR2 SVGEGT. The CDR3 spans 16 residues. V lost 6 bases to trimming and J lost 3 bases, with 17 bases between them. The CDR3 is CASSPYRQDDTGELFF. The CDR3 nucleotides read TGTGCCAGCAGCCCCTACCGACAGGACGACACCGGGGAGCTGTTTTTT.

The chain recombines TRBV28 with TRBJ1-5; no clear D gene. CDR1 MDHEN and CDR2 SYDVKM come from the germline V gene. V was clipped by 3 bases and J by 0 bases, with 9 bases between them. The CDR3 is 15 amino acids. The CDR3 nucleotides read TGTGCCAGCAGTTTGTCAGACTATAGCAATCAGCCCCAGCATTTT. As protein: CASSLSDYSNQPQHF.

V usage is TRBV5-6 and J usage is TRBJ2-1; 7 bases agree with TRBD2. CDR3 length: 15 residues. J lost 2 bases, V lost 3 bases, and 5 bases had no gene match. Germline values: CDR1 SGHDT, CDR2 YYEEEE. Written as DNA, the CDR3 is TGTGCCAGCAGCTGGGGGGGAGTAGCCTACAATGAGCAGTTCTTC. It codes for CASSWGGVAYNEQFF.